A single sample is the source of the 30 T cell receptor beta chains below, sequenced in a study of Graves' ophthalmopathy and Graves' hyperthyroidism. Amplification of the TCR beta CDR3 regions used RNA transcripts (as template). First-round RT-PCR relied on HTBI primers, and a second-round multiplex PCR came next. TCRdb redid the calling of the multiplex PCR reads with MiXCR, one entry per CDR3 protein. The data contain hundreds of thousands of distinct CDR3 sequences, 20% to 25% of them singletons. What was sequenced was peripheral blood. All receptors derive from a woman aged 18 to 35 with stable Graves' hyperthyroidism.

This clonotype was seen repeatedly, ten times or more. This chain connects TRBV10-3 to TRBJ1-2; D is uncertain. Trimming took 0 bases from V and 2 from J, leaving 10 bases between them. The CDR3 contains 15 residues. Germline loops: CDR1 ENHRY, CDR2 SYGVKD. The CDR3 bases are TGTGCCATCAGTGAGTCTCCCTACGAAAACTATGGCTACACCTTC. Protein sequence: CAISESPYENYGYTF.

V and J are TRBV12-3 or TRBV12-4 and TRBJ1-1; D is ambiguous. The CDR3 is made up of 14 amino acids. The V end was cut by 1 base, the J end by 4 bases, with 10 bases between. The CDR3 nucleotides read TGTGCCAGCAGTTTAGTCCAAGGGCTCACTGAAGCTTTCTTT. It encodes CASSLVQGLTEAFF.

The V and J genes are TRBV11-2 and TRBJ1-5; D is perhaps TRBD1 (6 bases). V was pared by 5 bases and J by 0 bases, with 14 bases between. The CDR3 is 16 residues long. Germline V gene sequence: CDR1 SGHAT, CDR2 FQNNGV. The CDR3 is CASSLTGSYSNQPQHF. The CDR3 DNA is TGTGCCAGCAGCCTCACAGGGTCGTATAGCAATCAGCCCCAGCATTTT.

The chain links TRBV20-1 to TRBJ2-5; D ambiguous. CDR3 size: 12 residues. Deletions cut 3 bases from V and 6 bases from J, with 11 bases between. CDR1 DFQATT and CDR2 SNEGSKA come from the germline V gene (reference sequence). The CDR3 DNA reads as TGCAGTGCTAGGACCCGCGGACAGACCCAGTACTTC. Translating it yields CSARTRGQTQYF.

This clonotype was recorded many times. The rearrangement links TRBV7-2 to TRBJ2-7; D ambiguous. Germline CDR1 is SGHTA and CDR2 is FQGNSA. Trimming pared 3 bases from V and 6 bases from J, leaving 18 bases between. The CDR3 loop spans 15 amino acids. The CDR3 DNA is TGTGCCAGCAGCTTCCAATGGGCCCCCCCAGGCGAGCAGTACTTC. Residues: CASSFQWAPPGEQYF.

The sample holds one count of this clonotype. V gene TRBV19 combines with J gene TRBJ2-1, with 11 bases identical to TRBD2. Trimming removed 5 bases from V and 6 bases from J; junction bases left unmatched: 3. The CDR3 is made up of 14 amino acids. Germline-derived CDR1 and CDR2 are LNHDA and SQIVND (reference sequence). The CDR3 sequence is CASSPLAGVNEQFF. The CDR3, as DNA: TGTGCCAGTAGTCCACTAGCGGGAGTCAATGAGCAGTTCTTC.

This clonotype appeared many times. V usage is TRBV29-1 and J usage is TRBJ1-2, with 7 bases matching TRBD1. With V trimmed by 7 bases and J by 7 bases, 6 bases remained unmatched. In germline, CDR1 is SQVTM, CDR2 ANQGSEA. The CDR3 contains 11 residues. The CDR3 region is CSEGTAGGYTF. The CDR3 DNA follows: TGCAGCGAGGGGACAGCTGGTGGCTACACCTTC.

This clonotype was observed many times. The chain combines TRBV28 with TRBJ1-2; D not certain. Germline CDR1 and CDR2: MDHEN and SYDVKM. The CDR3 extends over 13 amino acids. V lost 5 bases and J 2 bases, leaving 9 bases between the germline ends. CDR3 bases: TGTGCCAGCAGTCCCTCACAGAACTATGGCTACACCTTC. This gives the protein CASSPSQNYGYTF.

Many counts were recorded for this clonotype. This chain uses TRBV7-8 with TRBJ1-5; D is possibly TRBD1 (5 bases). The germline V and J ends were trimmed by 1 base and 0 bases, with 10 bases remaining between them. The CDR3 sequence is 16 residues long. Germline CDR1 and CDR2: SGHVS and FQNEAQ. CDR3 sequence (DNA): TGTGCCAGCAGCTTAGAAGGGGTATCTAGCAATCAGCCCCAGCATTTT. Protein product: CASSLEGVSSNQPQHF.

This clonotype was found many times. The CDR3, as DNA: TGTGCCAGTAGTATAGAGACGGGACAGACCCAGTACTTC. This translates into CASSIETGQTQYF. The rearrangement uses TRBV19 and TRBJ2-4; D possibly uses TRBD1 or TRBD2 (5 bases each). The J call may be incorrect, as the DNA end agrees better with TRBJ2-5. CDR1 LNHDA and CDR2 SQIVND come from the germline V gene (reference sequence). The CDR3 sequence is 13 residues long.

This clonotype has a count of ten or more. The chain uses TRBV28 and TRBJ2-7; 8 nucleotides line up with TRBD1. From germline, CDR1 is MDHEN and CDR2 SYDVKM. The ends lost 5 bases at V and 0 bases at J; junction bases unmatched: 9. The CDR3 length is 16 residues. The CDR3 protein is CASSLRTGLSSYEQYF. Here the CDR3 DNA reads TGTGCCAGCAGTCTCCGGACAGGGCTAAGCTCCTACGAGCAGTACTTC.

This clonotype was seen at least ten times. The genes are TRBV11-1 and TRBJ2-7; weak D call: TRBD2 (6 bases). Per the germline V gene, CDR1 is SGHAT and CDR2 is FQDESV (reference sequence). Trimming took off 0 bases at V and 5 bases at J, with 8 bases between the two ends. The CDR3 is made up of 13 amino acids. The CDR3 sequence: CASSLAGGHEQYF. In DNA, the CDR3 is TGTGCCAGCAGCTTAGCGGGAGGCCACGAGCAGTACTTC.

This clonotype was picked up many times. The chain has TRBV5-5 and TRBJ1-3; D gene uncertain. Germline loops: CDR1 SGHKS, CDR2 YYEKEE (reference sequence). This CDR3 region has 16 residues. Trimming pared 0 bases from V and 2 bases from J, leaving 12 bases between. CDR3 amino acids: CASSLVLWETGNTIYF. The DNA of the CDR3 is TGTGCCAGCAGCTTGGTGCTCTGGGAGACTGGAAACACCATATATTTT.

This clonotype has ten or more counts. The CDR3 loop is CASSISSGRFGELFF. CDR3 nucleotides: TGTGCCAGCAGCATCTCTAGCGGGAGGTTCGGGGAGCTGTTTTTT. The chain has TRBV7-2 and TRBJ2-2; 11 bases agree with TRBD2. CDR1 is SGHTA and CDR2 is FQGNSA in the germline V gene. This CDR3 comprises 15 residues. V trimming: 5 bases; J trimming: 7 bases; junction bases outside the gene matches: 6.

This clonotype was seen a handful of times. This may come from a read error, since a much larger clone is one base off. The chain carries TRBV28 and TRBJ1-1; D gene ambiguous. The CDR3 extends over 14 amino acids. The V gene's germline CDR1 is MDHEN and CDR2 SYDVKM. CDR3 sequence (DNA): TGTGCCAGCAGCTTCCCCATCCATTACACTGAAGCTTGCTTT. It specifies CASSFPIHYTEACF.

This clonotype was seen repeatedly, ten times or more. The V call is TRBV6-2 or TRBV6-3, the J call TRBJ2-7, with TRBD2 identical over 7 bases. Germline-derived CDR1 and CDR2 are MNHEY and SVGEGT. The CDR3 has 15 residues. Losses at the gene ends were 5 bases for V and 5 bases for J; bases not matched to a gene: 12. The CDR3 is CASSKTPLRENEQYF. CDR3 bases: TGTGCCAGCAGTAAAACCCCATTGCGGGAGAACGAGCAGTACTTC.

Many counts were recorded for this clonotype. The chain has TRBV7-2 and TRBJ2-4; 8 positions match TRBD2. Germline V gives CDR1 SGHTA, CDR2 FQGNSA. The length of the CDR3 is 18 residues. The trim removed 0 bases at V and 0 bases at J, leaving 7 bases unmatched. The CDR3 DNA is TGTGCCAGCAGCTTAGCCGTAGCGGGGATTCTAGCCAAAAACATTCAGTACTTC. Translated: CASSLAVAGILAKNIQYF.

This clonotype has a count of ten or more. DNA of the CDR3: TGTGCCAGCAGCTTATATGCAGGGAACACTGAAGCTTTCTTT. It is translated as CASSLYAGNTEAFF. The V gene is TRBV7-2, the J gene TRBJ1-1; D is ambiguous. With 2 bases removed from V and 1 base from J, the gap between germline ends came to 8 bases. Germline-derived CDR1 and CDR2 are SGHTA and FQGNSA. This CDR3 is built from 14 residues.

V gene TRBV6-2 or TRBV6-3 combines with J gene TRBJ1-1; TRBD1 agrees at 7 bases. V dropped 8 bases and J dropped 1; count of bases not matched to a gene: 7. This CDR3 has 14 residues. Germline-derived CDR1 and CDR2 are MNHEY and SVGEGT. CDR3 residues: CASGDRVGNTEAFF. For the CDR3, the DNA is TGTGCCAGCGGCGACAGGGTTGGGAACACTGAAGCTTTCTTT.

Worth noting for this clonotype: With a much larger clone just one base away, this may be a read error. V gene TRBV12-3 or TRBV12-4 combines with J gene TRBJ1-1; D gene ambiguous. This CDR3 contains 12 residues. The CDR3 coding sequence is TGTGCCTGCAGTGCTGTCGAGACTGAAGCTTTCTTT. Protein sequence: CACSAVETEAFF.

This clonotype was detected many times. J is TRBJ1-1 and V is TRBV5-1; perhaps TRBD1 as D (5 bases). Trimming took off 0 bases at V and 8 bases at J, with 20 bases between the two ends. The germline V gene has CDR1 SGHRS and CDR2 YFSETQ. The CDR3 runs to 16 residues. Written as DNA, the CDR3 is TGCGCCAGCAGCTTGGAAGGCTGGGACCTCGGTGGGGAAGCTTTCTTT. Its translation: CASSLEGWDLGGEAFF.

This clonotype was seen ten or more times. The CDR3 loop is CASSPPGLAVYEQYF. CDR3 DNA sequence: TGTGCCAGCTCACCACCGGGACTAGCGGTCTACGAGCAGTACTTC. The V gene is TRBV18, the J gene TRBJ2-7; 11 bases are shared with TRBD2. Germline lookup yields CDR1 KGHSH and CDR2 LQKENI. The CDR3 has 15 residues. J gave up 3 bases and V 0 bases, and 1 base lay outside the gene matches.

V is TRBV11-1 and J is TRBJ2-5; 8 nucleotides agree with TRBD1. The CDR3 is 15 residues long. CDR1 is SGHAT, CDR2 FQDESV, per germline (reference sequence). J was trimmed by 4 bases and V by 5 bases; bases with no gene match: 9. CDR3: CASSPRTGSRETQYF. The CDR3 coding sequence is TGTGCCAGCAGCCCCCGGACAGGGAGTAGAGAGACCCAGTACTTC.

The table lists this clonotype with a few counts. The CDR3 loop reads CASSQTGGADTGELFF. The CDR3, as DNA: TGTGCCAGCTCCCAGACAGGGGGCGCGGACACCGGGGAGCTGTTTTTT. The chain carries TRBV18 and TRBJ2-2; 10 bases line up with TRBD1. Germline V gives CDR1 KGHSH, CDR2 LQKENI. The CDR3 extends over 16 amino acids. Trimming cost V 6 bases and J 3 bases; bases outside gene matches: 7.

The chain employs TRBV20-1 and TRBJ2-7; D unclear. This CDR3 comprises 13 residues. The germline gives CDR1 DFQATT, CDR2 SNEGSKA (reference sequence). The V gene lost 2 bases and the J gene lost 3 bases, with 11 bases spanning the gap. The CDR3 protein is CSARKGRLYEQYF. Written as DNA, the CDR3 is TGCAGTGCTAGAAAGGGCAGACTCTACGAGCAGTACTTC.

This clonotype came up many times. J is TRBJ1-6 and V is TRBV28; D uncertain. Germline loops: CDR1 MDHEN, CDR2 SYDVKM. The CDR3 is 17 residues long. Trimming pared 5 bases from V and 4 bases from J, leaving 18 bases between. The CDR3 loop reads CASSPLAWRRYNSPLHF. In DNA form, the CDR3 reads TGTGCCAGCAGTCCGTTGGCGTGGCGACGGTATAATTCACCCCTCCACTTT.

The genes are TRBV6-1 and TRBJ1-1; no reliable D call. The CDR3 spans 14 residues. Germline CDR1 MNHNS, CDR2 SASEGT. Between the trimmed V and J ends, which lost 2 bases and 1 base, there was a span of 8 bases. Here the CDR3 reads CASSEWQANTEAFF. Here the CDR3 DNA reads TGTGCCAGCAGTGAATGGCAGGCGAACACTGAAGCTTTCTTT.

The rearrangement uses TRBV7-2 and TRBJ2-7; D is ambiguous. The CDR3 loop spans 13 amino acids. Germline values: CDR1 SGHTA, CDR2 FQGNSA. With 1 base removed from V and 4 bases from J, the gap between germline ends came to 8 bases. The CDR3 bases are TGTGCCAGCAGCTTAGTGTGGAATTACGAGCAGTACTTC. It codes for CASSLVWNYEQYF.

In its sample, this clonotype was seen many times. The rearrangement joins TRBV24-1 to TRBJ2-2; a possible D gene is TRBD2 (5 bases). Germline CDR1 is KGHDR and CDR2 is SFDVKD. V lost 3 bases to trimming and J lost 4 bases, with 8 bases between them. The CDR3 runs 14 residues. CDR3 loop: CATSDPTSTGELFF. As DNA, the CDR3 is TGTGCCACCAGTGATCCCACTAGCACCGGGGAGCTGTTTTTT.

This clonotype was counted ten times or more. A much larger clone differs from this one at a single base, so this may be a read error. The CDR3 protein is CASSPEHSGETQYF. The CDR3 coding sequence is TGTGCCAGCAGCCCAGAACACAGTGGGGAGACCCAGTACTTC. This chain connects TRBV11-1 to TRBJ2-5, with D unclear. V was cut by 5 bases and J by 5 bases, with 15 bases left in between. The CDR3 length is 14 residues. Germline values: CDR1 SGHAT, CDR2 FQDESV (reference sequence).